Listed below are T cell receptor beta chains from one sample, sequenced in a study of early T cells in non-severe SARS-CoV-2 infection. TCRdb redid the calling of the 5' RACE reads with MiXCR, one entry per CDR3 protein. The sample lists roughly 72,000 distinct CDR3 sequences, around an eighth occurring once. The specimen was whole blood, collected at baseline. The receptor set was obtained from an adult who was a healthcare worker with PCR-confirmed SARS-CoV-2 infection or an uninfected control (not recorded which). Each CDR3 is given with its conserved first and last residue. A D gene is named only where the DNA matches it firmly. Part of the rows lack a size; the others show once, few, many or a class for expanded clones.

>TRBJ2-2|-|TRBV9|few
CASSLTPGELFF
TGTGCCAGCAGCTTAACCCCCGGGGAGCTGTTTTTT
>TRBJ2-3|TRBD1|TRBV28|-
CASSSPGTGTDTQYF
TGTGCCAGCAGTTCACCCGGGACAGGCACAGATACGCAGTATTTT
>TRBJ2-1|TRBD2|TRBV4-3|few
CASSQDGSGGAEVQFF
TGCGCCAGCAGCCAAGATGGGAGCGGGGGTGCTGAGGTGCAGTTCTTC
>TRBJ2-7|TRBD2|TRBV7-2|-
CASSSYRGDGYEQYF
TGTGCCAGCAGCTCCTATCGGGGGGACGGATACGAGCAGTACTTC
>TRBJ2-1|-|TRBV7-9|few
CASSKGEYDEQFF
TGTGCCAGCAGCAAAGGGGAATACGATGAGCAGTTCTTC
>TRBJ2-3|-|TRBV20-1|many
CSASGGRDTQYF
TGCAGTGCTAGCGGGGGACGAGATACGCAGTATTTT
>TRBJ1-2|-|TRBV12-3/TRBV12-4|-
CASSLKSRGNYGYTF
TGTGCCAGCAGTTTAAAGTCCAGGGGTAACTATGGCTACACCTTC
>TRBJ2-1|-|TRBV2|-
CASSYRTVQGGNEQFF
TGTGCCAGCAGTTACAGGACAGTTCAGGGTGGGAATGAGCAGTTCTTC
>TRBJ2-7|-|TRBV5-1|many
CASSLGEYEQYF
TGCGCCAGCAGCTTGGGGGAATACGAGCAGTACTTC
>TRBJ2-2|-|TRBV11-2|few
CASSLSSGAGELFF
TGTGCCAGCAGCCTCAGTTCAGGCGCCGGGGAGCTGTTTTTT
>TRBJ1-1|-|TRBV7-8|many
CASSFSPQTRLTEAFF
TGTGCCAGCAGCTTCAGTCCCCAGACGCGGCTCACTGAAGCTTTCTTT
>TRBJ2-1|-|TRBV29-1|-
CSVRKDAEQFF
TGCAGCGTCCGGAAGGACGCTGAGCAGTTCTTC
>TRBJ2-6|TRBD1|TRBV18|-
CASSPTGGAFGANVLTF
TGTGCCAGCTCACCGACAGGGGGCGCGTTTGGGGCCAACGTCCTGACTTTC
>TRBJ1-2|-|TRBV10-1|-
CASSESLYYGYTF
TGCGCCAGCAGTGAGTCCCTATACTATGGCTACACCTTC
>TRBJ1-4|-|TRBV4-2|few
CASSPWGTNSNEKLFF
TGTGCCAGCAGCCCCTGGGGGACAAACAGTAATGAAAAACTGTTTTTT
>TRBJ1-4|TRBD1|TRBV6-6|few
CASSYIGTGEKLFF
TGTGCCAGCAGTTACATAGGGACAGGCGAAAAACTGTTTTTT
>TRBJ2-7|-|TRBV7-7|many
CASSLVGTAEQYF
TGTGCTAGCAGCTTAGTTGGAACAGCGGAGCAGTACTTC
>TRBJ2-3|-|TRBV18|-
CASSPTDTQYF
TGTGCCAGCTCACCGACAGATACGCAGTATTTT
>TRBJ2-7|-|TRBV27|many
CASSLNRKVTGPYEQYF
TGTGCCAGCAGTTTAAACCGAAAGGTTACCGGTCCCTACGAGCAGTACTTC
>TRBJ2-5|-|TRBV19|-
CASSHVQETQYF
TGTGCCAGTAGTCACGTCCAAGAGACCCAGTACTTC
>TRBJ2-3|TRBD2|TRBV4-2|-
CASSPRGSGGAPDTQYF
TGTGCCAGCAGCCCCCGGGGTAGCGGGGGGGCCCCAGATACGCAGTATTTT
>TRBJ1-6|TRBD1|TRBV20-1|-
CSARRQGSNSPLHF
TGCAGTGCAAGGAGACAGGGAAGTAATTCACCCCTCCACTTT
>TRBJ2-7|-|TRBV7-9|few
CASSLGGPPRAEQYF
TGTGCCAGCAGCTTAGGCGGCCCCCCGAGGGCGGAGCAGTACTTC
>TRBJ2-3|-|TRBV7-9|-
CASSPGYGGTDTQYF
TGTGCCAGCAGTCCAGGGTACGGGGGCACAGATACGCAGTATTTT
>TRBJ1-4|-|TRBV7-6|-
CASSPGGEAKLFF
TGTGCCAGCAGCCCCGGAGGAGAGGCTAAACTGTTTTTT
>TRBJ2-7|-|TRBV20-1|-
CSAIGAGSSYEQYF
TGCAGTGCTATCGGGGCAGGCAGCTCCTACGAGCAGTACTTC
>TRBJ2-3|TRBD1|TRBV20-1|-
CSAEGQGPSGGRDTQYF
TGCAGTGCTGAGGGACAGGGCCCCTCCGGGGGCAGGGATACGCAGTATTTT
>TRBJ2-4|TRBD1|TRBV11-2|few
CASSLYSGQGKLAKNIQYF
TGTGCCAGCAGCCTCTATTCGGGACAGGGGAAGCTAGCCAAAAACATTCAGTACTTC
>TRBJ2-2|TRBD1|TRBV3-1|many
CATRTGNTGELFF
TGTGCCACCCGGACAGGAAACACCGGGGAGCTGTTTTTT
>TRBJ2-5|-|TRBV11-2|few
CASSLEGPETQYF
TGTGCCAGCAGCTTAGAGGGTCCGGAGACCCAGTACTTC
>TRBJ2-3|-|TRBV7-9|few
CASSLGLPITDTQYF
TGTGCCAGCAGCTTAGGACTTCCCATCACAGATACGCAGTATTTT